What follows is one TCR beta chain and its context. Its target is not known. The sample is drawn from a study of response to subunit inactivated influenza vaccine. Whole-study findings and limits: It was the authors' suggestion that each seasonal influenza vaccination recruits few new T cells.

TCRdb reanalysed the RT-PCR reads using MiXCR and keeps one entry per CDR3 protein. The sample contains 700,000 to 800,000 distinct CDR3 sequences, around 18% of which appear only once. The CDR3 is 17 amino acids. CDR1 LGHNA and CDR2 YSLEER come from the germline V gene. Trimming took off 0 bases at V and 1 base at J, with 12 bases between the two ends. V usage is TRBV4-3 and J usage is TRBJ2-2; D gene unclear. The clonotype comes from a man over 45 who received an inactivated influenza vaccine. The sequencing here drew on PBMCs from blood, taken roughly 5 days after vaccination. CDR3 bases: TGCGCCAGCAGCCAAGAGTTGCCAGGAGTGAACACCGGGGAGCTGTTTTTT. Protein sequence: CASSQELPGVNTGELFF.